This TCR beta chain was sequenced in a study of blood T cell repertoires in COVID-19. Repertoires were generated with immunoSEQ multiplex PCR, while TCRdb's copy carries only in-frame clones and drops some. The sample lists hundreds of thousands of clones; around nine tenths were seen once. Sample: PBMCs or T cells enriched from blood (not recorded which). This receptor was identified in a woman between 50 and 59 years old with acute COVID-19.

CDR3 region: CASSLQGSGGRNEQFF. CDR3 coding DNA: TGTGCCAGCAGCTTACAAGGGTCAGGGGGCCGCAATGAGCAGTTCTTC. The chain recombines TRBV7-2 with TRBJ2-1; 8 bases are shared with TRBD1. After removal of 2 bases from V and 6 bases from J, the junction contained 9 bases not matched to a gene. CDR1 SGHTA and CDR2 FQGNSA come from the germline V gene. This CDR3 is built from 16 residues.